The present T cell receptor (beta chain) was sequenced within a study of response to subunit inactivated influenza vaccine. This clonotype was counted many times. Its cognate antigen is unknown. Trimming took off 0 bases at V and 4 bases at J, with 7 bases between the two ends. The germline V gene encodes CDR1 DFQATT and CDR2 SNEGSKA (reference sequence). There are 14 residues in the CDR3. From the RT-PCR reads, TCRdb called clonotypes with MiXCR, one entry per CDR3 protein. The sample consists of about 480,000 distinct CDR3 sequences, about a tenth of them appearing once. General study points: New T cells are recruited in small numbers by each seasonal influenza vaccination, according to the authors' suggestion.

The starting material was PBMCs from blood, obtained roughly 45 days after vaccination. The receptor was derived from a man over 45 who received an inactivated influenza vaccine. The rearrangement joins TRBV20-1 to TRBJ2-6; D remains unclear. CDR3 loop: CSARDQAGANVLTF. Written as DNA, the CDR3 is TGCAGTGCTAGAGACCAGGCGGGGGCCAACGTCCTGACTTTC.